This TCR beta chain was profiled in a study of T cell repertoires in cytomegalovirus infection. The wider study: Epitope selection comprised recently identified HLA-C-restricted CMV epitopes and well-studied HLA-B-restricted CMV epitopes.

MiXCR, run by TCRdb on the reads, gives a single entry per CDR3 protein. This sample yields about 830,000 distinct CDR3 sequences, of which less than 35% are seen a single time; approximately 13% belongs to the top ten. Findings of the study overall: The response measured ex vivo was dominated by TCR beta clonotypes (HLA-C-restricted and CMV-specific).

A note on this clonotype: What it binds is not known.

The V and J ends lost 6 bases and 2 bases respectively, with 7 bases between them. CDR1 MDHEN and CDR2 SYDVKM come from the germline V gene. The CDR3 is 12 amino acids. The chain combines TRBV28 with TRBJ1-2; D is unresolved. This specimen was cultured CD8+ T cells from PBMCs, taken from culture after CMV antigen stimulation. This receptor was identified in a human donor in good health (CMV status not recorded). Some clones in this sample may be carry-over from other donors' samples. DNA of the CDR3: TGTGCCAGCAGACCGGACAACTATGGCTACACCTTC. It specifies CASRPDNYGYTF.